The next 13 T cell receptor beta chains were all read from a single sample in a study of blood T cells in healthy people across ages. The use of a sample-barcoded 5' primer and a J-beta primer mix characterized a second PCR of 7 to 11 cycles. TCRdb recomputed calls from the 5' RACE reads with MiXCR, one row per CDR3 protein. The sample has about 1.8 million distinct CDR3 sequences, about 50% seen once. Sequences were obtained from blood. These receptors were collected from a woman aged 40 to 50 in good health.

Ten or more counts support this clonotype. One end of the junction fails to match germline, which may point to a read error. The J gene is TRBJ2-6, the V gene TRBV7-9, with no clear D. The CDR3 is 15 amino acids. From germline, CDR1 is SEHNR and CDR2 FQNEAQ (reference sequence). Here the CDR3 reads CASSPLGSGANVLTF. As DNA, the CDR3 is TGCGCCAGCAGCCCTCTTGGGTCCGGGGCCAACGTCCTGACTTTC. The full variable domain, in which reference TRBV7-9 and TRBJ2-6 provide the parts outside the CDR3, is DTGVSQNPRHKITKRGQNVTFRCDPISEHNRLYWYRQTLGQGPEFLTYFQNEAQLEKSRLLSDRFSAERPKGSFSTLEIQRTEQGDSAMYLCASSPLGSGANVLTFGAGSRLTVL.

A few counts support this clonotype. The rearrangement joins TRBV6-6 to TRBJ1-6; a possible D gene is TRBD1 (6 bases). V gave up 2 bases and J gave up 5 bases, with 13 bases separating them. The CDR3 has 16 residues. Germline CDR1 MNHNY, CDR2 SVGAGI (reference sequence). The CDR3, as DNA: TGTGCCAGCAGTTACCCGACCGGACAGCATAATTCACCCCTCCACTTT. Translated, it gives CASSYPTGQHNSPLHF.

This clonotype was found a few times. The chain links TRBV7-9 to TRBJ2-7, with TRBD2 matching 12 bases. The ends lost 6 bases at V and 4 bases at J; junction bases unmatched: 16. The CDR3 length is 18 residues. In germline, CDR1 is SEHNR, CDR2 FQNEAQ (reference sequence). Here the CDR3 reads CASSSPTSGGSTQYEQYF. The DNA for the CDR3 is TGTGCCAGCAGTTCCCCGACTAGCGGGGGTTCCACTCAGTACGAGCAGTACTTC.

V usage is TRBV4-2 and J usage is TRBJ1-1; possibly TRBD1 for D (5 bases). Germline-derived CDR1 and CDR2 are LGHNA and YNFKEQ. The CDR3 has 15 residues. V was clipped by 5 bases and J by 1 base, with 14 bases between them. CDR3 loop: CASSSGYGGNTEAFF. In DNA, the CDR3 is TGTGCCAGCAGCTCCGGATACGGGGGGAACACTGAAGCTTTCTTT.

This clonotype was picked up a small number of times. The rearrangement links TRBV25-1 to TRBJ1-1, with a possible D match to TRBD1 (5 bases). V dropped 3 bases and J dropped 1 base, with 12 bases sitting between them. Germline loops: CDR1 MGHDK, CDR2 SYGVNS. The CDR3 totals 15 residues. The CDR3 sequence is CASSEVGGGNTEAFF. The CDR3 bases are TGTGCCAGCAGTGAGGTCGGGGGAGGGAACACTGAAGCTTTCTTT.

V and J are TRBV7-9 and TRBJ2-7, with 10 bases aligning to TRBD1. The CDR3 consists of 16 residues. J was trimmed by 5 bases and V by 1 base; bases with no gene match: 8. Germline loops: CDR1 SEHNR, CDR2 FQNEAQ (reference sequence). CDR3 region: CASSLGSGQGINEQYF. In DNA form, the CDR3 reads TGTGCCAGCAGCTTAGGTTCGGGACAGGGGATAAACGAGCAGTACTTC.

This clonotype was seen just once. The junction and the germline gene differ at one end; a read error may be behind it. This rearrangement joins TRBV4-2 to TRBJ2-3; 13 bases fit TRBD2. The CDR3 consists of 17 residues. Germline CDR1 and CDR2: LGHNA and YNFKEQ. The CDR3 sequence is CVSSQTSGGAVGDTQYF. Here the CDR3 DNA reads TGTGTCAGCAGCCAAACTAGCGGGGGGGCCGTAGGAGATACGCAGTATTTT.

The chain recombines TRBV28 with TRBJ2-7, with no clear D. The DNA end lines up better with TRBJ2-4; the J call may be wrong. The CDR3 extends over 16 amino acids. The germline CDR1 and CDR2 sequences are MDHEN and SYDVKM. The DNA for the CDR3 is TGTGCCAGCAGTGACCCTCACGGATTAGCCAAAAACATTCAGTACTTC. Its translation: CASSDPHGLAKNIQYF.

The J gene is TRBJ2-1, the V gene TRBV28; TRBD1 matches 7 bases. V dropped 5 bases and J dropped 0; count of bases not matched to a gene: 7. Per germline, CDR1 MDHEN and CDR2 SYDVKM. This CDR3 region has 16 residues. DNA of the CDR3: TGTGCCAGCAGTGAAGAGGACAGGAGCTCCTACAATGAGCAGTTCTTC. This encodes CASSEEDRSSYNEQFF.

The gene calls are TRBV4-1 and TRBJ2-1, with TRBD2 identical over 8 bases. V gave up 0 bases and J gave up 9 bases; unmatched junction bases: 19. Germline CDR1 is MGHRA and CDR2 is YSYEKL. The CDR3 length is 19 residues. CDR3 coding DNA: TGCGCCAGCAGCCAAGATCTGTTCGGGCTAGCGGGCAGGATGAGTGAGCAGTTCTTC. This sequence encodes CASSQDLFGLAGRMSEQFF.

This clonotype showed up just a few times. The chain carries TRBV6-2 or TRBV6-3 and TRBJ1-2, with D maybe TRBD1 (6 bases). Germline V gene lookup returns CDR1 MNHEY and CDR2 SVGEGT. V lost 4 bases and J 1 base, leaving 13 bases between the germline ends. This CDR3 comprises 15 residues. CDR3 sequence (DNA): TGTGCCAGCAGTTCGAGGGGGGGTAGTAACTATGGCTACACCTTC. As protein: CASSSRGGSNYGYTF.

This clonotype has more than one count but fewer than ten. CDR3 nucleotide sequence: TGTGCCAGCAGCCGGAATAGCGGGGCTAGCACAGATACGCAGTATTTT. It is translated as CASSRNSGASTDTQYF. The chain carries TRBV14 and TRBJ2-3; 8 bases agree with TRBD2. Looked up from germline, CDR1 is SGHDN and CDR2 is FVKESK. This CDR3 has 16 amino acids. With 4 bases clipped from V and 0 bases from J, the junction kept 6 bases outside the gene matches.

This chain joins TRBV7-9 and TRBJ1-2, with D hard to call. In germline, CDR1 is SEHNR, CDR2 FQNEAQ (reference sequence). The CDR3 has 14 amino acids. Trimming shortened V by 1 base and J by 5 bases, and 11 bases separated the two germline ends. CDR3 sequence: CASSLDGGAYGYTF. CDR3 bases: TGTGCCAGCAGCTTAGACGGTGGAGCATATGGCTACACCTTC.